The sequence of this TCR beta chain was determined in a study of blood T cell repertoires in COVID-19. CDR1 and CDR2 (germline): KGHSH, LQKENI. The CDR3 spans 16 residues. After removal of 0 bases from V and 4 bases from J, the junction contained 6 bases not matched to a gene. How the authors handled the data: Nucleated cell number was recorded as an estimate derived from reference gene primer amplification. TCRdb keeps only in-frame clones here, not all; method: immunoSEQ multiplex PCR. V and J calls plus clone size are reproduced from that table; the DNA served to infer D and trimming. The table records tens of thousands of clones, around 79% of them present only once.

The chain links TRBV18 to TRBJ2-7; 10 positions agree with TRBD2. The sequence was obtained from a human donor in a cohort sampled during active COVID-19. The sequencing input was peripheral blood. The CDR3 sequence: CASSPPGLAERYEQYF. Written as DNA, the CDR3 is TGTGCCAGCTCACCACCCGGACTAGCGGAGCGGTACGAGCAGTACTTC.